A selection of T cell receptor beta chains follows, all from one sample in a study of blood T cell repertoires in COVID-19. TCRdb's table, derived via immunoSEQ multiplex PCR, lists solely in-frame clones and lacks some. The data hold 110,000 to 150,000 clones, with 70% to 85% observed a single time. Input material: PBMCs or T cells enriched from blood (not recorded which). Receptors originate from a young woman who had been exposed to COVID-19. Both conserved end residues are part of each CDR3. A D gene is named only where the DNA matches it firmly. Some rows mark clone size as missing; the rest say once, few, many or name a class of expanded clone.

j_call clone_size v_call d_call cdr3_aa cdr3_nt
TRBJ2-3 - TRBV4-1 - CASSQAPSAASTDTQYF TGCGCCAGCAGCCAAGCGCCTAGCGCTGCTAGCACAGATACGCAGTATTTT
TRBJ2-1 - TRBV4-1 TRBD2 CASSPRGSSYNEQFF TGCGCCAGCAGCCCCCGCGGGAGCTCCTACAATGAGCAGTTCTTC
TRBJ1-2 - TRBV7-8 - CASSLDGDGYTF TGTGCCAGCAGCTTAGACGGAGACGGCTACACCTTC
TRBJ2-3 - TRBV30 - CAWNGGSTDTQYF TGTGCCTGGAATGGGGGGAGCACAGATACGCAGTATTTT
TRBJ2-7 - TRBV19 TRBD1 CASSPKTGPYEQYF TGTGCCAGTAGTCCTAAGACAGGGCCCTACGAGCAGTACTTC
TRBJ1-5 - TRBV20-1 - CSASLRSQPQHF TGCAGTGCTAGTCTGCGGAGTCAGCCCCAGCATTTT
TRBJ2-2 - TRBV3-1/TRBV3-2 TRBD1 CASSKGTATGELFF TGTGCCAGCAGCAAAGGGACAGCAACCGGGGAGCTGTTTTTT
TRBJ1-1 - TRBV21-1 - CASSIITRDTEAFF TGTGCCAGCAGCATAATTACGAGGGACACTGAAGCTTTCTTT
TRBJ2-7 - TRBV28 TRBD2 CASSLSSGLADSYEQYF TGTGCCAGCAGTTTAAGTTCGGGACTAGCAGACTCCTACGAGCAGTACTTC
TRBJ1-6 once TRBV10-3 TRBD1 CAISERDRVSNSPLHF TGTGCCATCAGTGAGCGGGACAGGGTGTCGAATTCACCCCTCCACTTT
TRBJ2-3 - TRBV6-4 TRBD1 CASRAGTGADTQYF TGTGCCAGCAGGGCCGGGACAGGGGCAGATACGCAGTATTTT
TRBJ2-5 - TRBV19 TRBD2 CASSIRSGGQETQYF TGTGCCAGTAGTATTAGGAGCGGGGGTCAAGAGACCCAGTACTTC
TRBJ2-7 - TRBV24-1 - CATSDSLASYEQYF TGTGCCACCAGTGATTCTTTAGCATCCTACGAGCAGTACTTC
TRBJ2-2 - TRBV5-4 - CASSPSEGRAGELFF TGTGCCAGCAGCCCAAGCGAGGGTAGGGCCGGGGAGCTGTTTTTT
TRBJ2-4 once TRBV30 TRBD2 CAWRAGAGIQYF TGTGCCTGGAGGGCGGGAGCAGGCATTCAGTACTTC
TRBJ1-2 - TRBV15 - CATSRGEGYYTF TGTGCCACCAGCAGAGGAGAGGGATACTACACCTTC
TRBJ1-2 many TRBV7-9 - CASSTYRELDYGYTF TGTGCCAGCAGCACGTACAGGGAGTTGGACTATGGCTACACCTTC
TRBJ2-1 - TRBV5-8 - CASSLAETGNEQFF TGTGCCAGCAGCTTGGCCGAGACAGGCAATGAGCAGTTCTTC
TRBJ1-1 - TRBV5-6 TRBD1 CASSGGRGRLGTEAFF TGTGCCAGCAGCGGAGGCAGGGGGCGCTTGGGAACTGAAGCTTTCTTT
TRBJ1-1 - TRBV19 - CASSIHLPEGTEAFF TGTGCCAGTAGTATTCATCTTCCGGAGGGCACTGAAGCTTTCTTT
TRBJ2-7 - TRBV6-2/TRBV6-3 TRBD2 CASSWGGLGNEQYF TGTGCCAGCAGTTGGGGAGGGCTGGGAAACGAGCAGTACTTC
TRBJ1-4 - TRBV7-9 - CASSLGGQEKLFF TGTGCCAGCAGCTTAGGGGGGCAAGAAAAACTGTTTTTT
TRBJ1-1 - TRBV7-3 - CASSLTGGTEAFF TGTGCCAGCAGCTTAACAGGGGGAACTGAAGCTTTCTTT
TRBJ1-4 - TRBV4-1 TRBD1 CASSWDRGRANEKLFF TGCGCCAGCAGCTGGGACAGGGGACGGGCTAATGAAAAACTGTTTTTT
TRBJ1-2 once TRBV28 - CASSLSMSYGYTF TGTGCCAGCAGTTTATCCATGTCCTATGGCTACACCTTC
TRBJ2-5 - TRBV7-9 TRBD2 CASSPPTSTEETQYF TGTGCCAGCAGCCCTCCGACTAGCACCGAAGAGACCCAGTACTTC
TRBJ2-2 - TRBV30 - CACSLDSNTGELFF TGTGCCTGTTCCTTGGACAGTAACACCGGGGAGCTGTTTTTT
TRBJ1-1 many TRBV5-1 TRBD1 CASSLVPSDRGHGEAFF TGCGCCAGCAGCTTGGTGCCAAGTGACAGGGGGCATGGTGAAGCTTTCTTT
TRBJ1-3 - TRBV27 - CASSLGGDRYSGNTIYF TGTGCCAGCAGTTTAGGCGGGGATCGATACTCTGGAAACACCATATATTTT
TRBJ1-1 few TRBV19 - CASIRQNAEAFF TGTGCCAGTATCCGCCAAAATGCGGAAGCTTTCTTT
TRBJ1-2 - TRBV7-2 - CASSPTAGTTYGYTF TGTGCCAGCAGCCCGACCGCCGGGACTACCTATGGCTACACCTTC